This TCR beta chain is drawn from a study of T cell repertoires in ileal Crohn's disease. V lost 10 bases and J 3 bases, leaving 21 bases between the germline ends. The V gene's germline CDR1 is ENHRY and CDR2 SYGVKD. CDR3 size: 16 residues. Generated by immunoSEQ multiplex PCR, the TCRdb table keeps only in-frame clones and is missing some. The data contain 55,000 to 65,000 clones, about 89% of them singletons. Stated time point: neoterminal ileum biopsy at postoperative endoscopy, about 6 months after surgery. The sequence derives from an adult with Crohn's disease. The rearrangement links TRBV10-3 to TRBJ2-2; the D gene is possibly TRBD1 (7 bases). Sequencing was carried out using ileal tissue. The CDR3 DNA reads as TGTGCCAGCAAAAGGGCAGGGGGGATAGACACCGGGGAGCTGTTTTTT. Its protein is CASKRAGGIDTGELFF.